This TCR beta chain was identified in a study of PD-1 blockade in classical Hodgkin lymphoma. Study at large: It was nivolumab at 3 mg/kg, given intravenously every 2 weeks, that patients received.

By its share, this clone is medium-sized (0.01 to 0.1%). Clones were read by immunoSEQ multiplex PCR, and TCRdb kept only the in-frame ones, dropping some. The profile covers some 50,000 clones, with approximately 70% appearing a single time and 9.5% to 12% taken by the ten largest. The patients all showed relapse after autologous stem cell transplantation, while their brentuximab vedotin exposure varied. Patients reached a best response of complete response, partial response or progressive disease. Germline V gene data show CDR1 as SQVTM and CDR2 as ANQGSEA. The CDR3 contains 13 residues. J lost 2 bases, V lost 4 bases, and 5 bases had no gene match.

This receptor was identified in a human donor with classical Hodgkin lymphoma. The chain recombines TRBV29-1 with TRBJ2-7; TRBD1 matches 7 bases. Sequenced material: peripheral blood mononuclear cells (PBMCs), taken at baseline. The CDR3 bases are TGCAGCGTTGGGGGGACAGCAACCTACGAGCAGTACTTC. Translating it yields CSVGGTATYEQYF.